These T cell receptor beta chains were read from a single sample in a study of shared clonotypes between healthy human individuals. Here immunoSEQ multiplex PCR was the method, and the copy in TCRdb shows in-frame clones only, minus some. This table holds about 450,000 clones, around 75% found once. The sequenced sample was PBMCs. The receptor source for this set is a woman in her thirties or forties in good health. Some clones in this sample may be carry-over from other donors' samples. Both conserved end residues are part of each CDR3. D genes are given only for firm matches. Clone size, where shown, is once, few, many, or a class for clones that have expanded.

j_call: TRBJ2-1
clone_size: -
d_call: -
v_call: TRBV21-1
cdr3_nt: TGTGCCAGCAGCCCCACGGCAGGGAAAGGGACTGGCAATGAGCAGTTCTTC
cdr3_aa: CASSPTAGKGTGNEQFF

j_call: TRBJ2-7
clone_size: -
d_call: -
v_call: TRBV2
cdr3_nt: TGTGCCAGCACCTACCGCTCCTACGAGCAGTACTTC
cdr3_aa: CASTYRSYEQYF

j_call: TRBJ2-7
clone_size: few
d_call: -
v_call: TRBV28
cdr3_nt: TGTGCCAGCAGTTTGCTTCAGGGCAACTCCTACGAGCAGTACTTC
cdr3_aa: CASSLLQGNSYEQYF

j_call: TRBJ2-7
clone_size: -
d_call: -
v_call: TRBV7-9
cdr3_nt: TGTGCCAGCAGCTCCGGGGGACGGTCCCACTACGAGCAGTACTTC
cdr3_aa: CASSSGGRSHYEQYF

j_call: TRBJ1-4
clone_size: -
d_call: -
v_call: TRBV5-1
cdr3_nt: TGCGCCAGCAGCTCCGGACAGCCAGACAATGAAAAACTGTTTTTT
cdr3_aa: CASSSGQPDNEKLFF

j_call: TRBJ2-5
clone_size: -
d_call: TRBD2
v_call: TRBV5-1
cdr3_nt: TGCGCCAGCAGCCCAGCGGGAATCACAGAGACCCAGTACTTC
cdr3_aa: CASSPAGITETQYF

j_call: TRBJ2-5
clone_size: -
d_call: TRBD1
v_call: TRBV9
cdr3_nt: TGTGCCAGCAGCGTAGCTGGGGACAGGGACGAAGAGACCCAGTACTTC
cdr3_aa: CASSVAGDRDEETQYF

j_call: TRBJ2-1
clone_size: -
d_call: TRBD2
v_call: TRBV6-1
cdr3_nt: TGTGCCAGCAGTTTCATGGGACTAGTAGGAAATGAGCAGTTCTTC
cdr3_aa: CASSFMGLVGNEQFF

j_call: TRBJ2-7
clone_size: -
d_call: -
v_call: TRBV11-2
cdr3_nt: TGTGCCAGCAGCTTAGGCTTTCCCTACGAGCAGTACTTC
cdr3_aa: CASSLGFPYEQYF

j_call: TRBJ2-3
clone_size: many
d_call: TRBD2
v_call: TRBV28
cdr3_nt: TGTGCCAGCAGTTTATCATACGGGGGGAGCACAGATACGCAGTATTTT
cdr3_aa: CASSLSYGGSTDTQYF

j_call: TRBJ1-5
clone_size: -
d_call: TRBD1
v_call: TRBV19
cdr3_nt: TGTGCCAGTAGTTTACGACAGGGGGCAGTCAATCAGCCCCAGCATTTT
cdr3_aa: CASSLRQGAVNQPQHF

j_call: TRBJ1-1
clone_size: once
d_call: -
v_call: TRBV7-2
cdr3_nt: TGTGCCAGCAGGCTCCCATGGACAGAGAACACTGAAGCTTTCTTT
cdr3_aa: CASRLPWTENTEAFF

j_call: TRBJ1-2
clone_size: -
d_call: -
v_call: TRBV7-3
cdr3_nt: TGTGCCAGCAGTTCCTCGAGGTCGACAGAGTCTGGCTACACCTTC
cdr3_aa: CASSSSRSTESGYTF

j_call: TRBJ2-7
clone_size: -
d_call: TRBD2
v_call: TRBV5-4
cdr3_nt: TGTGCCGCGGGGGAGCGGCTCACCTACGAGCAGTACTTC
cdr3_aa: CAAGERLTYEQYF

j_call: TRBJ2-2
clone_size: -
d_call: TRBD2
v_call: TRBV7-7
cdr3_nt: TGTGCCAGCAGCTTACTTAGCGGGAGTACCGGGGAGCTGTTTTTT
cdr3_aa: CASSLLSGSTGELFF

j_call: TRBJ2-7
clone_size: -
d_call: -
v_call: TRBV7-2
cdr3_nt: TGTGCCAGCAGCTACCGGTCCTCACCCACCTACGAGCAGTACTTC
cdr3_aa: CASSYRSSPTYEQYF

j_call: TRBJ2-7
clone_size: -
d_call: TRBD2
v_call: TRBV15
cdr3_nt: TGTGCCACCAGCAGATCTCGGGGGGTCGGGGGTGAGCAGTACTTC
cdr3_aa: CATSRSRGVGGEQYF

j_call: TRBJ2-7
clone_size: -
d_call: TRBD1
v_call: TRBV18
cdr3_nt: TGTGCCAGCTCACCACGAGACAGGGGGCCTTACGAGCAGTACTTC
cdr3_aa: CASSPRDRGPYEQYF

j_call: TRBJ1-2
clone_size: -
d_call: TRBD1
v_call: TRBV9
cdr3_nt: TGTGCCAGCACCGTAGAAGGGACAGAGTCCTATGGCTACACCTTC
cdr3_aa: CASTVEGTESYGYTF

j_call: TRBJ2-7
clone_size: many
d_call: -
v_call: TRBV4-2
cdr3_nt: TGTGCCAGCAGCCTCTCCTCCATCCACGAGCAGTACTTC
cdr3_aa: CASSLSSIHEQYF